Below, one TCR beta chain is given with its context. The entry originates in a study of T cell responses to AZD1222 COVID-19 vaccine. Repertoires were generated with immunoSEQ multiplex PCR, while TCRdb's copy carries only in-frame clones and drops some. The data contain 100,000 to 150,000 clones, roughly 84% of them singletons. The clonotype was recovered from an adult in good health. The specimen comprised peripheral blood, sampled on day 0 of AZD1222 vaccination.

The CDR3 nucleotides read TGTGCCAGCAGCTTAGGGGCAGGCGGGGGCTACGAGCAGTACTTC. Translation gives CASSLGAGGGYEQYF. This chain links TRBV7-8 with TRBJ2-7; 7 bases align to TRBD2. The CDR3 contains 15 residues. The V gene's germline CDR1 is SGHVS and CDR2 FQNEAQ. The junction had 6 bases not matched to a gene; V was cut back by 1 base and J by 3 bases. Together with reference TRBV7-8 and TRBJ2-7, the CDR3 gives the full variable domain: GAGVSQSPRYKVAKRGQDVALRCDPISGHVSLFWYQQALGQGPEFLTYFQNEAQLDKSGLPSDRFFAERPEGSVSTLKIQRTQQEDSAVYLCASSLGAGGGYEQYFGPGTRLTVT.